A single TCR beta chain is shown here with its context. Authors' analysis steps: Cell counts per sample came from amplifying reference gene primers. Sequencing used immunoSEQ multiplex PCR; TCRdb keeps in-frame clones, though not all of them. The DNA was the basis for D and trimming; V, J and clone size are from that table. The table lists 120,000 to 150,000 clones, more than 75% of them singletons, with roughly 2.5% in the top ten. These data are taken from a study of blood T cell repertoires in COVID-19. About the study: From the United States, Italy and Spain came samples of acute and convalescent COVID-19. T cells, B-cell-depleted T cells, or PBMCs supplied cDNA or gDNA.

Per germline, CDR1 MNHEY and CDR2 SVGAGI. The CDR3 consists of 13 residues. V was trimmed by 6 bases and J by 3 bases, leaving 11 bases between them. This sequence joins TRBV6-5 and TRBJ1-1, with a weak D call TRBD1 (6 bases). The source material was peripheral blood. The origin of this receptor is a human donor with acute or convalescent COVID-19. The donor label of this sample is uncertain. The CDR3 DNA follows: TGTGCCAGCAGAGAGGACAGCTACACTGAAGCTTTCTTT. Translated, it gives CASREDSYTEAFF.